Listed here are 5 T cell receptor beta chains from one sample, sequenced in a study of T cell responses to AZD1222 COVID-19 vaccine. Only in-frame clones appear in the TCRdb table, and some are missing; sequencing was by immunoSEQ multiplex PCR. The sample holds about 140,000 clones. The sample was peripheral blood. These receptors came from an adult in good health.

This chain connects TRBV7-9 to TRBJ2-3; D is possibly TRBD1 (6 bases). Per germline, CDR1 SEHNR and CDR2 FQNEAQ (reference sequence). This CDR3 is 16 amino acids long. Trimming removed 5 bases at V and 0 bases at J, with 15 bases between. The CDR3 loop reads CASSEGTTSSTDTQYF. Written as DNA, the CDR3 is TGTGCCAGCAGCGAAGGGACAACCTCTAGCACAGATACGCAGTATTTT. The whole variable domain, filled in from reference TRBV7-9 and TRBJ2-3, reads DTGVSQNPRHKITKRGQNVTFRCDPISEHNRLYWYRQTLGQGPEFLTYFQNEAQLEKSRLLSDRFSAERPKGSFSTLEIQRTEQGDSAMYLCASSEGTTSSTDTQYFGPGTRLTVL.

As for this clone: The junction does not match germline at one end; this may be a read error. The chain couples TRBV12-5 to TRBJ1-2; 9 positions match TRBD1. The CDR3 is 11 residues long. The germline gives CDR1 LGHNT, CDR2 FRNRAP. The chain's CDR3 is CASGVTGGNAF. Written as DNA, the CDR3 is TGTGCTAGTGGTGTAACAGGGGGCAATGCCTTC. Looking up the rest from reference TRBV12-5 and TRBJ1-2 gives the full variable domain: DARVTQTPRHKVTEMGQEVTMRCQPILGHNTVFWYRQTMMQGLELLAYFRNRAPLDDSGMPKDRFSAEMPDATLATLKIQPSEPRDSAVYFCASGVTGGNAFGSGTRLTVV.

This rearrangement joins TRBV3-1 (or the pseudogene TRBV3-2) to TRBJ1-1; D is unresolved. The CDR3 is made up of 14 amino acids. V dropped 1 base and J dropped 1 base, with 7 bases sitting between them. From germline, CDR1 is LGHDT and CDR2 YNNKEL (reference sequence). CDR3 residues: CASSQGTANTEAFF. The CDR3 DNA reads TGTGCCAGCAGCCAAGGGACGGCGAACACTGAAGCTTTCTTT.

V and J are TRBV28 and TRBJ2-7, with TRBD2 matching 8 bases. This CDR3 has 14 amino acids. V lost 5 bases to trimming and J lost 6 bases; unmatched junction nucleotides: 9. CDR1 MDHEN and CDR2 SYDVKM come from the germline V gene. In DNA, the CDR3 is TGTGCCAGCAGTCACCTCGGGGGGGCTGGCGAGCAGTACTTC. Its protein product is CASSHLGGAGEQYF.

V usage is TRBV5-6 and J usage is TRBJ1-5; perhaps TRBD1 as D (5 bases). The CDR3 covers 13 residues. Per germline, CDR1 SGHDT and CDR2 YYEEEE. V lost 5 bases to trimming and J lost 6 bases, with 12 bases between them. CDR3 sequence: CASSLQGFQPQHF. CDR3 nucleotide sequence: TGTGCCAGCAGTTTGCAGGGTTTTCAGCCCCAGCATTTT.